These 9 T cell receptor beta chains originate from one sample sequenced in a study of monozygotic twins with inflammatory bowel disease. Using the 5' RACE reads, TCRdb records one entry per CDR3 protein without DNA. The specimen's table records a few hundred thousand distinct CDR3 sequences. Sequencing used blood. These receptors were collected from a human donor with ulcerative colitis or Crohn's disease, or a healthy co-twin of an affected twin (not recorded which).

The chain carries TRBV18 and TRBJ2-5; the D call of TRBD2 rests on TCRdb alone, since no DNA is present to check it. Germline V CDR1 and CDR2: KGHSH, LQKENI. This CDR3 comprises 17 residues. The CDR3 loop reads CASSPQDLAGEQETQYF.

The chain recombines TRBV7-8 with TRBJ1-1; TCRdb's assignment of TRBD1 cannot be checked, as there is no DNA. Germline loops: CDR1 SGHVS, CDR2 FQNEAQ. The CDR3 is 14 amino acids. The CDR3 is CASSFGTGTTEAFF.

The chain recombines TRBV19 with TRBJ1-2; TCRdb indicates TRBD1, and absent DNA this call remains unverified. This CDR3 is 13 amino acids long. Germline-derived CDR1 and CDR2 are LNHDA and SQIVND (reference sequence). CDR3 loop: CASRGQANYGYTF.

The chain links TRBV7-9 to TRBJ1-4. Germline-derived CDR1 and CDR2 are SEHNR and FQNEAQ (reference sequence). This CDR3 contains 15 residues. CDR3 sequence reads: CASSLEAIYGEKLFF.

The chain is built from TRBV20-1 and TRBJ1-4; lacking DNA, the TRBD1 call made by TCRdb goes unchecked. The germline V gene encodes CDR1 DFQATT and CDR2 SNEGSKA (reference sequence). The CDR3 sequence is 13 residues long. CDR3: CSARLDSHEKLFF.

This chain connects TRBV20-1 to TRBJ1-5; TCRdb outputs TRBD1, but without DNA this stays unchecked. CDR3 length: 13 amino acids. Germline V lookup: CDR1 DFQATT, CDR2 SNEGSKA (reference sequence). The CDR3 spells CSATGQRNQPQHF.

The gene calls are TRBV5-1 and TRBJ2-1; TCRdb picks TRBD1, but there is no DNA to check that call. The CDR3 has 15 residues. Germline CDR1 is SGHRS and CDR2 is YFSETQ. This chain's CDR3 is CASSPTGTAYNEQFF.

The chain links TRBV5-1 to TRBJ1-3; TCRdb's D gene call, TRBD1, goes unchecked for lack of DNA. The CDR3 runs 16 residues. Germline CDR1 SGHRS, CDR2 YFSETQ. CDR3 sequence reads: CASSPIKTGDGNTIYF.

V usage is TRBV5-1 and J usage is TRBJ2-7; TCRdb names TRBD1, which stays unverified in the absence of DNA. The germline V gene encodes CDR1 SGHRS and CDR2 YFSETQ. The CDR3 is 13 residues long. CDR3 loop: CASSYGQAYEQYF.